Each of the 13 T cell receptor beta chains below was sequenced from the same sample in a study of blood T cell repertoires in COVID-19. Profiling relied on immunoSEQ multiplex PCR, and the TCRdb table lists in-frame clones only, not all of them. The sample holds approximately 47,000 clones; approximately 89% are singletons and the top ten take roughly 13%. The sequenced sample was peripheral blood. These receptors all stem from a human donor with active COVID-19. The donor label of this sample is uncertain.

The chain recombines TRBV12-3 or TRBV12-4 with TRBJ2-3; no definite D call. V was cut by 7 bases and J by 5 bases, with 10 bases left in between. The CDR3 is 12 residues long. The chain's CDR3 is CASTPRKDTQYF. CDR3 bases: TGTGCCAGCACCCCCCGTAAAGATACGCAGTATTTT.

The rearrangement joins TRBV11-2 to TRBJ2-3; D is possibly TRBD2 (6 bases). Germline V lookup: CDR1 SGHAT, CDR2 FQNNGV. The CDR3 loop spans 15 amino acids. The germline V and J ends were trimmed by 3 bases and 0 bases, with 10 bases remaining between them. The CDR3 bases are TGTGCCAGCAGCTTGCGGGGCCCTAGCACAGATACGCAGTATTTT. This gives the protein CASSLRGPSTDTQYF.

The genes are TRBV29-1 and TRBJ2-3; TRBD1 aligns across 7 bases. CDR3 length equals 12 residues. In germline, CDR1 is SQVTM, CDR2 ANQGSEA. V shed 7 bases and J 4 bases; nucleotides not matched to a gene: 5. CDR3 region: CSGKGAADTQYF. In DNA form, the CDR3 reads TGCAGCGGTAAGGGGGCTGCAGATACGCAGTATTTT.

This clone was seen just once. This rearrangement joins TRBV7-7 to TRBJ2-2; D is possibly TRBD2 (6 bases). The length of the CDR3 is 15 residues. Germline V gene sequence: CDR1 SSHAT, CDR2 FNYEAQ (reference sequence). Here the CDR3 reads CDNTLWGENTGELFF. The CDR3 DNA sequence: TGTGACAACACCCTCTGGGGGGAGAACACCGGGGAGCTGTTTTTT.

This chain links TRBV5-4 with TRBJ2-2; D is possibly TRBD1 (6 bases). CDR1 is SGHNT, CDR2 YYREEE, per germline (reference sequence). Trimming cost V 1 base and J 6 bases, with 13 bases left between them. The CDR3 consists of 15 residues. CDR3 sequence reads: CASSLTGTPAGELFF. The CDR3 DNA sequence: TGTGCCAGCAGCTTGACAGGGACCCCCGCCGGGGAGCTGTTTTTT.

This sequence joins TRBV19 and TRBJ1-3; D gene unclear. The V gene's germline CDR1 is LNHDA and CDR2 SQIVND (reference sequence). This CDR3 region has 17 residues. V lost 5 bases and J 0 bases, leaving 17 bases between the germline ends. The CDR3 nucleotides are TGTGCCAGTAGTTCACCTGGAGCCCCGAGCTCTGGAAACACCATATATTTT. It specifies CASSSPGAPSSGNTIYF.

The chain joins TRBV14 to TRBJ2-2; D might be TRBD2 (5 bases). Germline assignment: CDR1 SGHDN and CDR2 FVKESK. Trimming removed 1 base from V and 3 bases from J, with 9 bases in between. The CDR3 spans 15 residues. The CDR3 loop reads CASSQGSVHTGELFF. The CDR3, as DNA: TGTGCCAGCAGCCAAGGTAGCGTCCACACCGGGGAGCTGTTTTTT.

This chain uses TRBV5-6 with TRBJ2-3; TRBD2 agrees at 10 bases. Germline V gives CDR1 SGHDT, CDR2 YYEEEE. V was pared by 5 bases and J by 2 bases, with 8 bases of the junction left unmatched. This CDR3 has 16 residues. CDR3 coding DNA: TGTGCCAGCAGTCCTAGCGGGGGAGTGGTCACAGATACGCAGTATTTT. The encoded protein is CASSPSGGVVTDTQYF.

The CDR3 region has the DNA TGCGCCACCGCCATTGAGACAGGGAATGGCTACACCTTC. It encodes CATAIETGNGYTF. This sequence joins TRBV5-1 and TRBJ1-2; TRBD1 agrees at 7 bases. The CDR3 spans 13 residues. With 9 bases clipped from V and 6 bases from J, the junction kept 11 bases outside the gene matches. Germline lookup yields CDR1 SGHRS and CDR2 YFSETQ.

V gene TRBV19 combines with J gene TRBJ1-2; TRBD1 agrees at 7 bases. CDR3 length: 13 residues. From germline, CDR1 is LNHDA and CDR2 SQIVND (reference sequence). Germline trimming cut 4 bases from V and 2 bases from J; bases unmatched to any gene: 1. The CDR3 region is CASSTTGNYGYTF. In DNA, the CDR3 is TGTGCCAGTAGTACGACAGGGAACTATGGCTACACCTTC.

V gene TRBV11-2 combines with J gene TRBJ2-3, with a weak D call TRBD2 (5 bases). CDR1 and CDR2 from the germline V gene are SGHAT and FQNNGV. Trimming stripped 5 bases from V and 7 bases from J, with 10 bases between. The length of the CDR3 is 12 residues. Here the CDR3 reads CASSPDSYTQYF. CDR3 nucleotides: TGTGCCAGCAGCCCGGACTCTTATACGCAGTATTTT.

The rearrangement links TRBV14 to TRBJ2-3, with a weak D call TRBD1 (5 bases). Germline V CDR1 and CDR2: SGHDN, FVKESK. The germline V and J ends were trimmed by 1 base and 4 bases, with 12 bases remaining between them. The CDR3 length is 15 residues. The CDR3 bases are TGTGCCAGCAGCCAAGTTTACCAGGGCGCAGATACGCAGTATTTT. Its translation: CASSQVYQGADTQYF.

In this sample, this clone turned up once. J is TRBJ2-1 and V is TRBV7-3, with TRBD2 identical over 7 bases. The CDR3 has 15 residues. From germline, CDR1 is SGHTA and CDR2 FQGTGA. V was clipped by 0 bases and J by 4 bases; unmatched bases: 3. The CDR3 coding sequence is TGTGCCAGCAGCTTAACCGGGACTAATTACAATGAGCAGTTCTTC. Translated, it gives CASSLTGTNYNEQFF.